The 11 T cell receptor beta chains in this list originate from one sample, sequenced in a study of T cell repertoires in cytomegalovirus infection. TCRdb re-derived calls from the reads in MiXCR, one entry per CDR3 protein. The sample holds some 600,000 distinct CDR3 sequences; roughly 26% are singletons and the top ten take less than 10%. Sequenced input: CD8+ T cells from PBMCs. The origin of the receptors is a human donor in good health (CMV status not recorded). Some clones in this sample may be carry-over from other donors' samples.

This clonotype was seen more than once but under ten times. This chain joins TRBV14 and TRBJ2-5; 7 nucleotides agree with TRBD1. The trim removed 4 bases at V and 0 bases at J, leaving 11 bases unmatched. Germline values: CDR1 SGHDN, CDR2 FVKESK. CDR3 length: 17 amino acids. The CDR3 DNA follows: TGTGCCAGCAGCCCATCCGACAGGGCGGCGTACCAAGAGACCCAGTACTTC. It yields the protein CASSPSDRAAYQETQYF.

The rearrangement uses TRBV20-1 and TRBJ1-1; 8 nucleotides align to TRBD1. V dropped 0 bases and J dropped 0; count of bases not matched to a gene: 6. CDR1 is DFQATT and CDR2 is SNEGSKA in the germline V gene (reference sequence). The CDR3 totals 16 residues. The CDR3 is CSARDMDRVVNTEAFF. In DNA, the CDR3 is TGCAGTGCTAGAGATATGGACAGGGTTGTGAACACTGAAGCTTTCTTT.

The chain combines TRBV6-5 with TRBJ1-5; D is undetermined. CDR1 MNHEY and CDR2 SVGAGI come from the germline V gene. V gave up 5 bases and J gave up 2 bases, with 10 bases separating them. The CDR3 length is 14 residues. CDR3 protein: CASSDGLRNQPQHF. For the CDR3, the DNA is TGTGCCAGCAGTGATGGGCTCCGCAATCAGCCCCAGCATTTT.

The CDR3 region is CSVGGTGEGYEQYF. CDR3 in DNA: TGCAGCGTTGGGGGGACAGGGGAAGGCTACGAGCAGTACTTC. The V gene is TRBV29-1, the J gene TRBJ2-7; 10 bases fit TRBD1. This CDR3 has 14 residues. Per germline, CDR1 SQVTM and CDR2 ANQGSEA. The V and J ends lost 4 bases and 3 bases, in that order; junction bases with no gene match: 6.

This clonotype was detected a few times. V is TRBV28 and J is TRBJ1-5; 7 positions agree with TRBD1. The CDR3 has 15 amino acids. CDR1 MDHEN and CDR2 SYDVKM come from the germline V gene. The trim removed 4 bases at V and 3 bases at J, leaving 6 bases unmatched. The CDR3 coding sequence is TGTGCCAGCAGTTCGCACAGGGGCCCCAATCAGCCCCAGCATTTT. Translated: CASSSHRGPNQPQHF.

Here the CDR3 DNA reads TGCAGTGCTTCTTCGGACGGGAACTATGGCTACACCTTC. This encodes CSASSDGNYGYTF. V and J are TRBV20-1 and TRBJ1-2; D unresolved. CDR3 length: 13 residues. Per the germline V gene, CDR1 is DFQATT and CDR2 is SNEGSKA (reference sequence). Between the trimmed V and J ends, which lost 5 bases and 2 bases, there was a span of 12 bases.

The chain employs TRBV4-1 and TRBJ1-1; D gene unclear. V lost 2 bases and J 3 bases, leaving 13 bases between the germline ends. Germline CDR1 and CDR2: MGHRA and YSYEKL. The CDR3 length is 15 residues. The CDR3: CASSQLIQAYTEAFF. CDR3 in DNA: TGCGCCAGCAGCCAATTAATACAAGCCTACACTGAAGCTTTCTTT.

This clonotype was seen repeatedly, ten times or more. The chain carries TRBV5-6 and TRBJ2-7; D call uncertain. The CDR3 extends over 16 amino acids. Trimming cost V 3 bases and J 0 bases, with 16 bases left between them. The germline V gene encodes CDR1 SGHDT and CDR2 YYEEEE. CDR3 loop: CASSSVLRQNSYEQYF. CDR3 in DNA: TGTGCCAGCAGCTCCGTTCTCCGGCAGAACTCCTACGAGCAGTACTTC. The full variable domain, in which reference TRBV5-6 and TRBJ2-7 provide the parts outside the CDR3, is DAGVTQSPTHLIKTRGQQVTLRCSPKSGHDTVSWYQQALGQGPQFIFQYYEEEERQRGNFPDRFSGHQFPNYSSELNVNALLLGDSALYLCASSSVLRQNSYEQYFGPGTRLTVT.

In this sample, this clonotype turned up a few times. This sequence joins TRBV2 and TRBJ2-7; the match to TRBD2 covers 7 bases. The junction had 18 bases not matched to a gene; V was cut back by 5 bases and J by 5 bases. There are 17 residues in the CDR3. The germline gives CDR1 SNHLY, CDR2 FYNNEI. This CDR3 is CASSPSGSYRVDNEQYF. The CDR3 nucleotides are TGTGCCAGCAGTCCTAGCGGTTCTTATCGGGTTGATAACGAGCAGTACTTC.

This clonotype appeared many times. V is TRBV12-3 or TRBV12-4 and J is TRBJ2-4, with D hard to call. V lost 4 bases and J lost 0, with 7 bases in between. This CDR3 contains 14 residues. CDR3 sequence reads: CASSSVLAKNIQYF. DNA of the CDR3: TGTGCCAGCAGTTCGGTCCTAGCCAAAAACATTCAGTACTTC.

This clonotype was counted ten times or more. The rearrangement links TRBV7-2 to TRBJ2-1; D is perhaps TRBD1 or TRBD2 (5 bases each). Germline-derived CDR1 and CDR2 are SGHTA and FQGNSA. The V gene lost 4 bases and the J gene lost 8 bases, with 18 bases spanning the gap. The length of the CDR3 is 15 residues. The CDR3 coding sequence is TGTGCCAGCAGCTCTGAAGGATCGGGGCTGGATGAGCAGTTCTTC. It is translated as CASSSEGSGLDEQFF.